This entry concerns a single T cell receptor (beta chain). The CDR3 is 14 amino acids. Per germline, CDR1 DFQATT and CDR2 SNEGSKA (reference sequence). V trimming: 7 bases; J trimming: 8 bases; junction bases outside the gene matches: 12. A quantity of 0.5 to 1 ug RNA underwent reverse transcription using random hexamers. TCRdb used MiXCR to reprocess the immunoSEQ multiplex PCR reads, holding one entry per CDR3 protein. The data contain some 190,000 distinct CDR3 sequences, 93% of them singletons. The data were obtained in a study of CD8 T cells in Susac syndrome. V gene TRBV20-1 combines with J gene TRBJ2-3; 10 bases fit TRBD2. Sequenced sample: CD4+ T cells from PBMCs. The clonotype was recovered from a human donor in good health. The DNA of the CDR3 is TGCAGTGTCCCGGGACTAGCGAGAGACGGTACGCAGTATTTT. This codes for CSVPGLARDGTQYF.